This T cell receptor beta chain originates from a study of CD8 T cells in Susac syndrome. The RNA, roughly 0.45 to 1 ug, was put through reverse transcription using random hexamers. The authors amplified TCR beta CDR3 across 54 Vbeta and 13 Jbeta using immunoSEQ multiplex PCR. TCRdb redid the calling of the immunoSEQ multiplex PCR reads with MiXCR, one entry per CDR3 protein. The data show a few hundred thousand distinct CDR3 sequences, around 85% seen once. CD8+ and CD4+ blood T cells underwent TCR beta sequencing. Negative isolation was used for CD8+ and CD4+ T cells, and FACS enrichment was applied to TEMRA cells. Trimming took 5 bases from V and 4 from J, leaving 17 bases between them. The V gene's germline CDR1 is KGHSH and CDR2 LQKENI. The CDR3 sequence is 15 residues long.

Sequencing used CD8+ T cells from PBMCs. The TCR sequence derives from a human donor with multiple sclerosis. J is TRBJ1-2 and V is TRBV18; D gene unclear. The CDR3, as DNA: TGTGCCAGCTCATCCGGACCCTCTACTCCCTATGGCTACACCTTC. It codes for CASSSGPSTPYGYTF.